What follows describes a single TCR beta chain. Its antigen remains unidentified. Sequencing was performed with immunoSEQ multiplex PCR; in TCRdb, only in-frame clones are kept and a portion is missing. The sample shows roughly 70,000 clones, under 96% of them seen only once. This entry belongs to a study of cytomegalovirus exposure and HLA in healthy donors. Study-wide background: The 120 validation repertoires were produced on the same platform as the 550 to 700 repertoires of the first cohort. This was reported in a later analysis.

Whole-study results and caveats: Reports indicated that the classifier achieved high specificity and sensitivity in diagnosing cytomegalovirus status.

What was sequenced was PBMCs. The receptor was derived from a woman between 18 and 29 years old in good health and CMV-seropositive.

CDR3 DNA: TGTGCCAGCAGTCGAGTCGAACAGGGAAAGGGAACAATGAACACTGAAGCTTTCTTT. This codes for CASSRVEQGKGTMNTEAFF. The chain joins TRBV2 to TRBJ1-1; perhaps TRBD1 as D (6 bases). Germline V CDR1 and CDR2: SNHLY, FYNNEI. V shed 5 bases and J shed 0 bases, with 25 bases lying between them. CDR3 length: 19 amino acids.